This TCR beta chain came from a study of T cell changes during pregnancy in multiple sclerosis. Sequencing was performed with immunoSEQ multiplex PCR; in TCRdb, only in-frame clones are kept and a portion is missing. The data show around 74,000 clones, around nine tenths seen once. Germline CDR1 is SGHRS and CDR2 is YFSETQ. The CDR3 is made up of 15 amino acids. Trimming stripped 0 bases from V and 9 bases from J, with 16 bases between. The material sequenced was peripheral blood, taken before pregnancy. The chain recombines TRBV5-1 with TRBJ2-1; weak D call: TRBD2 (6 bases). The sequence derives from a female donor with multiple sclerosis, enrolled in a pregnancy study. The CDR3 nucleotides are TGCGCCAGCAGCTTGGCCCCGGGAGAAATCAGTGAGCAGTTCTTC. Its translation is CASSLAPGEISEQFF.